The clone carrying this T cell receptor beta chain was seen at least ten times. Its antigen is currently unknown. The data originate from a study of T-cell reconstitution after alpha-beta-depleted transplantation in children. Points from the study as a whole: Several hundred expanded graft clones reportedly supplied alpha-beta T cells about two months after transplant.

For TCRbeta, the library was prepared with unique molecular identifiers. Via MiXCR, TCRdb re-called the PCR reads, giving one row per CDR3 protein. The sample has 600,000 to 700,000 distinct CDR3 sequences; about an eighth are singletons. V lost 2 bases, J lost 8 bases, and 12 bases lay in between. The length of the CDR3 is 14 residues. Looked up from germline, CDR1 is SEHNR and CDR2 is FQNEAQ (reference sequence). V usage is TRBV7-9 and J usage is TRBJ1-4; maybe TRBD1 (6 bases). This TCR came from a girl aged 2-10 years with congenital amegakaryocytic thrombocytopenia, due to receive a stem cell transplant. Sequencing used PBMCs, obtained before TCRalphabeta/CD19-depleted stem cell transplant. CDR3 region: CASSLWADREKLFF. The CDR3 coding sequence is TGTGCCAGCAGCTTATGGGCCGACAGGGAAAAACTGTTTTTT.